A selection of T cell receptor beta chains follows, all from one sample in a study of CD8 T cells in Susac syndrome. TCRdb passed the immunoSEQ multiplex PCR reads through MiXCR, listing each CDR3 protein once. The sample has over 350,000 distinct CDR3 sequences; around 85% are singletons. Material for sequencing was CD8+ T cells from PBMCs. The receptors here all came from a human donor with multiple sclerosis. CDR3s include the opening cysteine and the closing phenylalanine or tryptophan. The order of the fields is V gene, D gene, clone size, J gene, CDR3 protein, CDR3 DNA. A D gene is named only where the DNA matches it firmly. Size is stated for part of the rows, as once, few or many counts, or as a class when the clone is expanded.

>TRBV10-3|NA|NA|TRBJ1-2
CAISPTGANYGYTF
TGTGCCATCAGCCCGACTGGAGCTAACTATGGCTACACCTTC
>TRBV30|TRBD1|NA|TRBJ1-1
CAWDVRGRSAFF
TGTGCCTGGGATGTCAGGGGGCGGAGCGCTTTCTTT
>TRBV3-1|NA|NA|TRBJ2-1
CASSQEWRAAYNEQFF
TGTGCCAGCAGCCAAGAATGGAGGGCCGCCTACAATGAGCAGTTCTTC
>TRBV23-1|NA|NA|TRBJ2-1
CASSPSGDVCYNEQFF
TGCGCCAGCAGCCCCTCGGGGGACGTATGCTACAATGAGCAGTTCTTC
>TRBV7-9|TRBD1|NA|TRBJ2-1
CASSHPGQFYNEQFF
TGTGCCAGCAGCCATCCGGGACAGTTTTACAATGAGCAGTTCTTC
>TRBV11-2|NA|once|TRBJ1-1
CASSLGGHMNTEAFF
TGTGCCAGCAGCTTAGGAGGACATATGAACACTGAAGCTTTCTTT
>TRBV20-1|TRBD2|NA|TRBJ2-3
CSARDWREAGNTQYF
TGCAGTGCTAGAGATTGGCGGGAGGCGGGAAATACGCAGTATTTT
>TRBV27|NA|NA|TRBJ1-2
CASSLFYGITGLGEGYTF
TGTGCCAGCAGTTTATTCTACGGGATAACGGGACTTGGGGAAGGCTACACCTTC
>TRBV27|TRBD1|once|TRBJ1-4
CASSFQGASEKLFF
TGTGCCAGCAGTTTTCAGGGGGCGAGTGAAAAACTGTTTTTT
>TRBV24-1|NA|NA|TRBJ2-1
CATSDARVNEQFF
TGTGCCACCAGTGATGCCAGGGTAAATGAGCAGTTCTTC
>TRBV6-1|NA|once|TRBJ1-1
CASSPWGAIENTEAFF
TGTGCCAGCAGTCCCTGGGGGGCGATAGAGAACACTGAAGCTTTCTTT
>TRBV19|TRBD1|NA|TRBJ1-1
CASSTTGEGTEAFF
TGTGCCAGTAGTACGACAGGGGAGGGAACTGAAGCTTTCTTT
>TRBV6-5|NA|NA|TRBJ1-2
CASSYSQVGVLGGYTF
TGTGCCAGCAGTTACTCTCAAGTAGGAGTCTTGGGAGGCTACACCTTC
>TRBV6-5|TRBD1|NA|TRBJ1-1
CASRRDRMGTEAFF
TGTGCCAGCAGGAGGGACAGAATGGGCACTGAAGCTTTCTTT
>TRBV6-1|NA|NA|TRBJ1-2
CASSENRRDPNYGYTF
TGTGCCAGCAGTGAAAATCGTAGGGATCCTAACTATGGCTACACCTTC
>TRBV19|NA|NA|TRBJ1-1
CASIFGAEAFF
TGTGCCAGTATTTTTGGGGCGGAAGCTTTCTTT
>TRBV5-1|NA|NA|TRBJ1-1
CASSFFYTNTEAFF
TGCGCCAGCAGCTTTTTTTATACGAACACTGAAGCTTTCTTT
>TRBV30|TRBD1|NA|TRBJ2-5
CAWNPGQGLETQYF
TGTGCCTGGAATCCGGGACAGGGGCTCGAGACCCAGTACTTC
>TRBV6-5|NA|NA|TRBJ2-3
CASSYGSPPTDTQYF
TGTGCCAGCAGTTACGGGAGCCCTCCCACAGATACGCAGTATTTT
>TRBV5-6|TRBD1|NA|TRBJ2-5
CASSSTGVRETQYF
TGTGCCAGCAGCTCTACAGGGGTGAGGGAGACCCAGTACTTC
>TRBV6-6|NA|NA|TRBJ1-1
CASSYSFGSTEAFF
TGTGCCAGCAGTTACTCTTTCGGATCCACTGAAGCTTTCTTT